These 3 T cell receptor beta chains were sequenced from one sample in a study of Ad26.COV2.S vaccination and SARS-CoV-2 variants. Treatment noted: over 15 received Ad26.COV2.S at low or high dose, single or two shots; five or six received placebo; per-sample allocation not given. Material that was analyzed had been drawn on day 63 after the first vaccine or placebo injection. Here immunoSEQ multiplex PCR was the method, and the copy in TCRdb shows in-frame clones only, minus some. The top ten hold roughly 3.1% of the sample, which has roughly 380,000 clones, roughly 91% seen once. Source: peripheral blood, taken in a trial of Ad26.COV2.S vaccine versus placebo. The source of these receptors is a person aged 18-65 years who received the Ad26.COV2.S COVID-19 vaccine or a placebo.

The rearrangement joins TRBV30 to TRBJ1-1; D gene ambiguous. The CDR3 spans 12 residues. The germline V gene has CDR1 GTSNPN and CDR2 SVGIG (reference sequence). Trimming pared 1 base from V and 6 bases from J, leaving 9 bases between. CDR3 protein: CAWSATGPEAFF. The CDR3 region has the DNA TGTGCCTGGAGTGCGACCGGGCCTGAAGCTTTCTTT.

This chain links TRBV6-6 with TRBJ1-1, with unresolved D. The CDR3 sequence is 13 residues long. Germline values: CDR1 MNHNY, CDR2 SVGAGI (reference sequence). Trimming removed 5 bases from V and 11 bases from J, with 18 bases in between. The CDR3 nucleotides are TGTGCCAGCAGTCTCGGGCAGCCTGAGGCCGCTTTCTTT. Amino acids: CASSLGQPEAAFF.

This clone was seen only once. The chain uses TRBV24-1 and TRBJ2-3; TRBD2 agrees at 11 bases. The CDR3 totals 17 residues. V was pared by 3 bases and J by 6 bases, with 10 bases of the junction left unmatched. Germline CDR1 reads KGHDR; CDR2 reads SFDVKD. CDR3 sequence (DNA): TGTGCCACCAGTGATCCCGGAGGGACTAGCGGCTCTGATACGCAGTATTTT. This sequence encodes CATSDPGGTSGSDTQYF.